This TCR beta chain was identified during a study of post-analysis software for immune sequencing data. Across the study: Clinical courses comprised relapsing-remitting, secondary progressive and progressive-relapsing multiple sclerosis.

The V segment lost 4 bases and the J segment 7 bases; nucleotides outside the gene matches: 15. Germline CDR1 LGHDT, CDR2 YNNKEL (reference sequence). This CDR3 comprises 17 residues. In regard to this clonotype: What it binds is not known.

Study-level findings and limits: Comparison of patients with controls showed about 5 TRBV segments more frequent in patients, TRBV5-6, TRBV5-1 and TRBV20-1 among them. Controls had significantly higher normalized Chao1 diversity than multiple sclerosis patients.

Tagging with unique molecular identifiers was a feature of the TCR beta cDNA libraries. There were roughly 0.85 to 11 million T cells, and about 500,000 cDNA molecules came from them. MiXCR was run by TCRdb on the PCR reads, yielding one entry per CDR3 protein. The sample lists about 820,000 distinct CDR3 sequences, 53% occurring once. The chain employs TRBV3-1 and TRBJ2-1, with TRBD2 matching over 8 bases. The source of this sequence is a girl aged 5 to 17 with multiple sclerosis. What was sequenced was blood. CDR3 loop: CASSPEGPGLGINEQFF. The CDR3 DNA follows: TGTGCCAGCAGCCCCGAGGGCCCGGGACTAGGCATTAATGAGCAGTTCTTC.